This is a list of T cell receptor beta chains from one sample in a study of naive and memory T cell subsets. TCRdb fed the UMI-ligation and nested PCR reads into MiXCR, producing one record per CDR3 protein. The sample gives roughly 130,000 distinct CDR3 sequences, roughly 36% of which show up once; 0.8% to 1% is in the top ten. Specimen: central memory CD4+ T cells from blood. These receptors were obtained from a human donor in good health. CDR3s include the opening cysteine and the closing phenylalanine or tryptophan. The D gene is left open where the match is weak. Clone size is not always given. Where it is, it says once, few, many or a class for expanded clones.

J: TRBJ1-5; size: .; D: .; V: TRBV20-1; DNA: TGCAGTGCTAGAAACAACCAGGACCGAGGCCAGCCCCAGCATTTT; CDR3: CSARNNQDRGQPQHF
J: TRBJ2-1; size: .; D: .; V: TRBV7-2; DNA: TGTGCCAGCAGCTTAAGGCAAGAATACAATGAGCAGTTCTTC; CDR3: CASSLRQEYNEQFF
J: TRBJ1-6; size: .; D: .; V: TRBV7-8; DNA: TGTGCCAGCAGCGCCCAATCCGGGGGCAACTATAATTCACCCCTCCACTTT; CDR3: CASSAQSGGNYNSPLHF
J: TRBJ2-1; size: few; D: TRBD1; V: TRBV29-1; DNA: TGCAGCGTTGAAGTCCGGGGACAGGCCCTATATGAGCAGTTCTTC; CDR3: CSVEVRGQALYEQFF
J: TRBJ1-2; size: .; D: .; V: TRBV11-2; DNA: TGTGCCAGCAGCTTAGTCCGGCCGGGACCCAAACGCGGCTACACCTTC; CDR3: CASSLVRPGPKRGYTF
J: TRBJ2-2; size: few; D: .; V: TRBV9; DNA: TGTGCCAGCGGTGAGACAGCGAACACCGGGGAGCTGTTTTTT; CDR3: CASGETANTGELFF
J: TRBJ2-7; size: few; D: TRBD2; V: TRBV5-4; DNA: TGTGCCAGCAGCTTTCGGGAGGGATCCTACGAGCAGTACTTC; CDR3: CASSFREGSYEQYF
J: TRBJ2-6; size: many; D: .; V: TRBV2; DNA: TGTGCCAGCAGTGAATCCGGGTATAACGTCCTGACTTTC; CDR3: CASSESGYNVLTF
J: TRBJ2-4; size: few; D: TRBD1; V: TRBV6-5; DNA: TGTGCCAGCACACCAGGACAGGGGAGGGCCAAAAACATTCAGTACTTC; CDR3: CASTPGQGRAKNIQYF
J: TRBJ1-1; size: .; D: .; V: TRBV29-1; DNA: TGCAGCGTCGGGGCAGAGGGGTTCACTGAAGCTTTCTTT; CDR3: CSVGAEGFTEAFF
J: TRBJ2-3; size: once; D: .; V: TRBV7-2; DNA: TGTGCCAGCAGCTTAGTTTTCGGAACCCGCACAGATACGCAGTATTTT; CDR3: CASSLVFGTRTDTQYF
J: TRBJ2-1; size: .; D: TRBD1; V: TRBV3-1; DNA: TGTGCCAGCAGCCTGGGACAGTCCTACAATGAGCAGTTCTTC; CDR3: CASSLGQSYNEQFF
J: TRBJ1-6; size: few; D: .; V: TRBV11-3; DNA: TGTGCCAGCAGCTTAGATGCGGGGAGGATTCACCCCTCCGAGGATTCACCCCTCCACTTT; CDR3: CASSLDAGRIHPSEDSPLHF
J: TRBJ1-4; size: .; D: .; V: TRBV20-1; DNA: TGCAGTGCTAGACCAGGGGCCCCTGGAAAACTGTTTTTT; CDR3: CSARPGAPGKLFF
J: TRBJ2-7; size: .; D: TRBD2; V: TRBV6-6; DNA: TGTGCCAGCGAGACTAGCGGGATCGAGCAGTACTTC; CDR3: CASETSGIEQYF
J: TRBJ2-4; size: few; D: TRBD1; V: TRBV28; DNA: TGTGCCAGCAGCCCAACGCCAGGGGGCGGATCCAAAAACATTCAGTACTTC; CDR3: CASSPTPGGGSKNIQYF
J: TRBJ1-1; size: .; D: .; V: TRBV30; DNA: TGTGCCTGGAGTACCGAGAACACTGAAGCTTTCTTT; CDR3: CAWSTENTEAFF
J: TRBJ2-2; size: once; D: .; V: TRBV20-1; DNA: TGCAGTGCTCGGCATGACACCGGGGAGCTGTTTTTT; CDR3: CSARHDTGELFF
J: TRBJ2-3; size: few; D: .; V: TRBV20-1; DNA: TGCAGTGCCCCGTTCCCCCCTGGCACAGATACGCAGTATTTT; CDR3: CSAPFPPGTDTQYF
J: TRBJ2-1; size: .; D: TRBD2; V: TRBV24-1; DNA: TGTGCCACCAGTGATTCTTCCGGGACTAGCGGGAGGTTGGGGGTGGGGCAGTTCTTC; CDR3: CATSDSSGTSGRLGVGQFF
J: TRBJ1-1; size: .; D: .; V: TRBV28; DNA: TGTGCCAGCAGTTTAGAGGTCCGGGCATTTGAAGCTTTCTTT; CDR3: CASSLEVRAFEAFF
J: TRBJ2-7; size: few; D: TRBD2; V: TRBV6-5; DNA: TGTGCCAGCAGCCAGGGACTAGCCGACTCCTACGAGCAGTACTTC; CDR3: CASSQGLADSYEQYF
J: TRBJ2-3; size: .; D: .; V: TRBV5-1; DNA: TGCGCCAGCGCCCGGGACGGAGGCACAGATACGCAGTATTTT; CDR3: CASARDGGTDTQYF